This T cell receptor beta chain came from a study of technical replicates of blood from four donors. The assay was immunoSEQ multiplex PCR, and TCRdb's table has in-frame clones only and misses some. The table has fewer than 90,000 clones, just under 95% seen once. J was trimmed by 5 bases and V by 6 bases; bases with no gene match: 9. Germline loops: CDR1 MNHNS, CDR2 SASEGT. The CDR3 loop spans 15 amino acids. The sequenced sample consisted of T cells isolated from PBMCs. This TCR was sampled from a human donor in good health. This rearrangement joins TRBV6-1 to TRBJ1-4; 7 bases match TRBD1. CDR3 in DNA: TGTGCCAGCAGGTTCCGGGACAGCGGGAATGAAAAACTGTTTTTT. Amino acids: CASRFRDSGNEKLFF.